This TCR beta chain appears in the sequencing data of a study of shared clonotypes between healthy human individuals. Study context: Researchers assigned three CD4 naive, three CD4 memory, two CD8 naive and one CD8 memory plate to each donor.

CD8 cells regarded as naive lacked CD45RO, were positively chosen for CCR7, and omitted terminally differentiated effector memory CD45RA+ cells. None of the donors, who were healthy HIV-negative adults, had recently had acute infections or vaccinations. The donors, all of them Caucasian adults, lived in Nashville, Tennessee. The study ran the assay at deep level. The repertoire was sequenced with immunoSEQ multiplex PCR; TCRdb's copy has only in-frame clones and lacks some. Here the sample spans some 2.1 million clones, approximately 94% being singletons. The V gene lost 1 base and the J gene lost 2 bases, with 12 bases spanning the gap. CDR1 and CDR2 from the germline V gene are LNHDA and SQIVND (reference sequence). This CDR3 has 15 amino acids.

The material sequenced was naive CD8+ T cells sorted from blood. The V and J genes are TRBV19 and TRBJ2-7; a weak D match, TRBD2 (5 bases). The TCR was taken from a man aged 18 to 30 in good health. In DNA, the CDR3 is TGTGCCAGTAGTATAGGACGGGGTACCCCCTACGAGCAGTACTTC. Residues: CASSIGRGTPYEQYF.